This T cell receptor beta chain was identified during a study of cytomegalovirus exposure and HLA in healthy donors. Vbeta (60) and Jbeta (13) primers were used in the PCR. In the original processing: Counted up in a later analysis, unique TCR beta chains came to approximately 83 million, with some 9.9 million shared. Sequencing used immunoSEQ multiplex PCR; TCRdb keeps in-frame clones, though not all of them. That table supplies the V and J calls and clone size; D and trimming were determined from the DNA. The sample holds about 130,000 clones, around 83% seen once. The CDR3 length is 16 residues. CDR1 is SGHAT, CDR2 FQNNGV, per germline. Between the trimmed V and J ends, which lost 2 bases and 5 bases, there was a span of 18 bases.

The chain recombines TRBV11-2 with TRBJ2-5; tentative D call: TRBD2 (6 bases). The receptor was derived from a girl aged 2-10 years in good health and CMV-seronegative. Source material: PBMCs. Here the CDR3 DNA reads TGTGCCAGCAGCTTATATCCCGGGAGAGGGGAGGAGACCCAGTACTTC. It specifies CASSLYPGRGEETQYF.